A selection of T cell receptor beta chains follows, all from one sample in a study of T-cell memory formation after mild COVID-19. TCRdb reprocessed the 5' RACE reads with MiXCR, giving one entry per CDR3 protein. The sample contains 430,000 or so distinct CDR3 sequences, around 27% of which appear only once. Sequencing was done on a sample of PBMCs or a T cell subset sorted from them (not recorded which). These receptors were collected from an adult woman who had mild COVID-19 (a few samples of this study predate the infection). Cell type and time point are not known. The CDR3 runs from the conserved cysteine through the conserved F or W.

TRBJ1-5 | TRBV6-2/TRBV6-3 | CASRVPNQPQHF
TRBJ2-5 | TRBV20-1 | CSAIRETQYF
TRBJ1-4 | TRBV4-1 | CASSQTGFGKLFF
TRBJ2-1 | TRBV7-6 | CASSLAGAGAVNDQFF
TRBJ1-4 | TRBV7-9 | CASSLADTPREKLFF
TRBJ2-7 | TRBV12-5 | CASGLDIPLSGSGTYEQYF
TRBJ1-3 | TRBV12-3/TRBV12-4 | CASSESPIGNTIYF
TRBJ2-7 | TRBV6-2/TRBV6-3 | CASSYLLEGGSYEQYF
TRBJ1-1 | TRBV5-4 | CASSLDWGGDTEAFF
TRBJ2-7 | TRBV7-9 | CASSQYGTFYEQYF
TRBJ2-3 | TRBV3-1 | CASSQTPPSGSLTDTQYF
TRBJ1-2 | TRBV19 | CATRQGRGTGDGYTF
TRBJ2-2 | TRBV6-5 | CASSYGAGELFF
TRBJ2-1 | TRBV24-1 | CATSAGWVRGEQFF
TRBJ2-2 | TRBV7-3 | CASSFEGASGELFF
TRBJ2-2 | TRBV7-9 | CASSSGTSGSSGELFF
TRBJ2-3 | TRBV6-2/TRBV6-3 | CASSYGTSGSFAQYF
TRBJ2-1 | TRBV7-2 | CASSLVWTGRLNEQFF
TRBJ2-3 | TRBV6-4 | CASSDGSGGSSTDTQYF
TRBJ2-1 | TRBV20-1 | CSAPLSGRPYNEQFF
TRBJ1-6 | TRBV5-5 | CASSLVQGGNSPLHF
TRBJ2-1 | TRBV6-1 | CASSGNLGRLSYNEQFF
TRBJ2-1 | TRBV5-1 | CASTGWGGNEQFF